A selection of T cell receptor beta chains follows, all from one sample in a study of low-dose radiotherapy and immunotherapy resistance in tumors. TCRdb processed the reads anew with MiXCR; each CDR3 protein has one entry. The repertoire holds approximately 100,000 distinct CDR3 sequences, more than 20% seen once, with about 4% in the top ten. The sequences come from PBMCs, collected after low-dose radiotherapy plus immunotherapy. The origin of the receptors is a male donor with prostate cancer. Both conserved end residues are part of each CDR3. D genes are given only for firm matches. The size field is filled for only some rows; it gives once, few, many or a size class.

v_gene	len	abundance	j_gene	d_gene	CDR3aa	CDR3nt
TRBV7-9	15	many	TRBJ2-5	TRBD2	CASSMTSGGGETQYF	TGTGCCAGCAGCATGACTAGCGGGGGCGGGGAGACCCAGTACTTC
TRBV10-3	16	many	TRBJ2-7	.	CAIAAGQGDSSYEQYF	TGTGCCATAGCTGCTGGCCAGGGTGACAGCTCCTACGAGCAGTACTTC
TRBV13	17	.	TRBJ2-2	TRBD2	CASSLAGSGGLHGELFF	TGTGCCAGCAGCTTAGCGGGTAGCGGGGGCCTTCACGGGGAGCTGTTTTTT
TRBV27	13	few	TRBJ2-1	.	CASSRRNYNEQFF	TGTGCCAGCAGTCGGCGGAATTACAATGAGCAGTTCTTC
TRBV5-4	13	many	TRBJ2-5	TRBD1	CASSPTGGETQYF	TGTGCCAGCAGCCCGACAGGGGGAGAGACCCAGTACTTC
TRBV6-2/TRBV6-3	15	.	TRBJ2-7	TRBD2	CASSYPSGGSYEQYF	TGTGCCAGCAGTTACCCTAGCGGGGGGTCTTACGAGCAGTACTTC
TRBV29-1	13	many	TRBJ2-1	.	CSVDGHNHNEQFF	TGCAGCGTCGACGGGCACAATCACAATGAGCAGTTCTTC
TRBV18	13	few	TRBJ2-5	.	CASSPDVGETQYF	TGTGCCAGCTCACCCGACGTGGGTGAGACCCAGTACTTC
TRBV5-1	13	many	TRBJ2-1	.	CASSDRTASVWFF	TGCGCCAGCAGCGACCGGACCGCGAGCGTATGGTTCTTC
TRBV29-1	12	many	TRBJ2-1	.	CSEARGHNEQFF	TGCAGCGAGGCTCGGGGGCACAATGAGCAGTTCTTC
TRBV18	15	few	TRBJ2-1	TRBD2	CASSPGLGSVYEQFF	TGTGCCAGCTCACCGGGACTAGGTTCGGTCTATGAGCAGTTCTTC
TRBV9	12	many	TRBJ2-5	.	CASSVEPGTQYF	TGTGCCAGCAGCGTAGAGCCGGGGACCCAGTACTTC
TRBV7-3	13	many	TRBJ2-5	.	CARKGPREETQYF	TGTGCCAGAAAGGGACCCCGCGAGGAGACCCAGTACTTC
TRBV6-5	11	many	TRBJ2-7	.	CASSRHYEQYF	TGTGCCAGCAGTCGACACTACGAGCAGTACTTC
TRBV29-1	13	many	TRBJ2-7	.	CSVEDSQAYEQYF	TGCAGCGTTGAGGACAGCCAAGCCTACGAGCAGTACTTC
TRBV13	15	many	TRBJ1-4	.	CASSLDPGADEKLFF	TGTGCCAGCAGCTTAGATCCGGGGGCGGATGAAAAACTGTTTTTT
TRBV5-6	14	.	TRBJ1-5	.	CASTLGPSNQPQHF	TGTGCCAGCACCCTGGGCCCCTCTAATCAGCCCCAGCATTTT
TRBV7-6	15	.	TRBJ2-5	.	CASSPDGFWQETQYF	TGTGCCAGCAGCCCGGATGGGTTCTGGCAAGAGACCCAGTACTTC
TRBV3-1	20	.	TRBJ2-5	.	CASSFYICSAREDTRETQYF	.
TRBV5-4	16	once	TRBJ2-1	TRBD1	CASSTQTGSSYNEQFF	TGTGCCAGCAGCACACAGACAGGGAGCTCCTACAATGAGCAGTTCTTC
TRBV5-1	20	many	TRBJ2-1	TRBD2	CASSRLLAGGLRSPSNEQFF	TGCGCCAGCAGTCGTTTATTGGCGGGGGGGCTTCGTAGCCCTAGCAATGAGCAGTTCTTC
TRBV6-2/TRBV6-3	13	once	TRBJ2-5	.	CASSPRHQETQYF	TGTGCCAGCAGCCCCCGACACCAAGAGACCCAGTACTTC